A single sample is the source of the 29 T cell receptor beta chains below, sequenced in a study of shared clonotypes between healthy human individuals. Profiling relied on immunoSEQ multiplex PCR, and the TCRdb table lists in-frame clones only, not all of them. This sample yields under 750,000 clones, of which roughly 72% are seen a single time; approximately 2% belongs to the top ten. The sample taken for sequencing was memory CD4+ T cells sorted from blood. Subset denoted: CD45RA-negative fraction. Receptors were obtained from a woman aged 30 to 39 in good health.

Of note for this clone: Other DNA sequences in the same sample also yield this CDR3. The chain has TRBV7-9 and TRBJ1-4, with D tentatively TRBD1 (5 bases). Trimming pared 5 bases from V and 4 bases from J, leaving 11 bases between. CDR3 size: 14 residues. Germline-derived CDR1 and CDR2 are SEHNR and FQNEAQ (reference sequence). The DNA for the CDR3 is TGTGCCAGCAGCCTCGGGACGGTTAATGAAAAACTGTTTTTT. It encodes CASSLGTVNEKLFF.

The chain has TRBV29-1 and TRBJ2-1; 10 bases are shared with TRBD1. The CDR3 has 14 amino acids. Germline trimming cut 5 bases from V and 3 bases from J; bases unmatched to any gene: 4. In germline, CDR1 is SQVTM, CDR2 ANQGSEA. As DNA, the CDR3 is TGCAGCGTTAGGGACAGGGGAATCTACAATGAGCAGTTCTTC. This translates into CSVRDRGIYNEQFF.

This clone was detected a few times. The chain has TRBV29-1 and TRBJ2-7; TRBD1 matches 12 bases. CDR1 is SQVTM and CDR2 is ANQGSEA in the germline V gene. After removal of 6 bases from V and 5 bases from J, the junction contained 5 bases not matched to a gene. The CDR3 is 13 amino acids. CDR3 loop: CSVRGQGADEQYF. CDR3 coding DNA: TGCAGCGTCAGGGGACAGGGGGCGGACGAGCAGTACTTC.

This clone came up once. The DNA for the CDR3 is TGTGCCAGCAGCTTGAGGGACTCCATTACTGAAGCTTTCTTT. It translates to CASSLRDSITEAFF. The rearrangement joins TRBV5-4 to TRBJ1-1; possible D gene TRBD1, 5 bases. The CDR3 covers 14 residues. Germline V gene lookup returns CDR1 SGHNT and CDR2 YYREEE (reference sequence). The V and J ends lost 1 base and 5 bases respectively, with 12 bases between them.

Concerning this clone: The junction departs from the called germline gene at one end, perhaps through a read error. This chain connects TRBV11-2 to TRBJ2-3, with D tentatively TRBD1 (5 bases). The CDR3 is 13 residues long. The germline V gene has CDR1 SGHAT and CDR2 FQNNGV. CDR3: CASSLGGTGTQYF. CDR3 DNA sequence: TGTGCCAGCAGCTTAGGGGGCACAGGTACGCAGTATTTT.

This chain uses TRBV20-1 with TRBJ1-1; D remains ambiguous. Trimming left V 6 bases short and J 5 bases short, with 10 bases between. Germline CDR1 is DFQATT and CDR2 is SNEGSKA (reference sequence). This CDR3 is built from 11 residues. The CDR3 loop is CSAPLGTEAFF. The DNA of the CDR3 is TGCAGTGCCCCATTAGGTACTGAAGCTTTCTTT.

The chain has TRBV28 and TRBJ1-1; tentative D call: TRBD1 (6 bases). Germline CDR1 and CDR2: MDHEN and SYDVKM. The CDR3 length is 16 residues. V was shortened by 4 bases and J by 4 bases, with 19 bases between the two germline ends. In DNA form, the CDR3 reads TGTGCCAGCAGTTCGCGCCTCCAGGGGATCGGCACTGAAGCTTTCTTT. This translates into CASSSRLQGIGTEAFF.

Comments on this clone: The sample holds other DNA sequences that translate to the same CDR3. The V gene is TRBV2, the J gene TRBJ2-7; 12 bases are a match to TRBD1. The ends lost 4 bases at V and 7 bases at J; junction bases unmatched: 5. This CDR3 has 14 amino acids. Germline loops: CDR1 SNHLY, CDR2 FYNNEI. CDR3 residues: CASSAGQGAGEQYF. For the CDR3, the DNA is TGTGCCAGCAGTGCGGGACAGGGGGCAGGTGAGCAGTACTTC.

The chain is built from TRBV5-4 and TRBJ2-1; 13 bases agree with TRBD2. The CDR3 extends over 16 amino acids. Germline loops: CDR1 SGHNT, CDR2 YYREEE (reference sequence). V lost 4 bases to trimming and J lost 7 bases; unmatched junction nucleotides: 8. The CDR3 coding sequence is TGTGCCAGCAGCCGGGCCTGGACTAGCGGGAGTAATGAGCAGTTCTTC. As protein: CASSRAWTSGSNEQFF. The whole variable domain, remainder taken from reference TRBV5-4 and TRBJ2-1, is ETGVTQSPTHLIKTRGQQVTLRCSSQSGHNTVSWYQQALGQGPQFIFQYYREEENGRGNFPPRFSGLQFPNYSSELNVNALELDDSALYLCASSRAWTSGSNEQFFGPGTRLTVL.

This clone was seen a single time. In DNA, the CDR3 is TGCGCCAGCAGCCAAGAACAGGGAAGGACTGAAGCTTTCTTT. It specifies CASSQEQGRTEAFF. The genes are TRBV4-3 and TRBJ1-1; D is possibly TRBD1 (6 bases). The germline V gene encodes CDR1 LGHNA and CDR2 YSLEER. The CDR3 contains 14 residues. Between the trimmed V and J ends, which lost 0 bases and 5 bases, there was a span of 10 bases.

This rearrangement joins TRBV6-6 to TRBJ1-2, with D perhaps TRBD1 (5 bases). Germline V gives CDR1 MNHNY, CDR2 SVGAGI (reference sequence). The CDR3 is made up of 12 amino acids. Trimming removed 3 bases from V and 6 bases from J, with 8 bases in between. The CDR3 is CASSYKGNGYTF. For the CDR3, the DNA is TGTGCCAGCAGTTATAAGGGGAATGGCTACACCTTC.

This chain joins TRBV28 and TRBJ1-4, with 9 bases matching TRBD1. The CDR3 extends over 13 amino acids. CDR1 MDHEN and CDR2 SYDVKM come from the germline V gene. With 5 bases clipped from V and 10 bases from J, the junction kept 5 bases outside the gene matches. The CDR3 coding sequence is TGTGCCAGCAGTGGAAGACAGGGGGGAAAACTGTTTTTT. Translated: CASSGRQGGKLFF.

This chain uses TRBV25-1 with TRBJ2-1, with D unclear. Germline V CDR1 and CDR2: MGHDK, SYGVNS. Trimming stripped 7 bases from V and 9 bases from J, with 22 bases between. This CDR3 has 15 residues. The CDR3 protein is CASKPNLAVFSEQFF. The DNA for the CDR3 is TGTGCCAGCAAACCCAATCTGGCGGTGTTTTCTGAGCAGTTCTTC.

The V call is TRBV27, the J call TRBJ2-3; possibly TRBD1 or TRBD2 for D (5 bases each). CDR1 is MNHEY and CDR2 is SMNVEV in the germline V gene (reference sequence). Trimming removed 7 bases from V and 4 bases from J, with 15 bases in between. This CDR3 has 14 amino acids. The CDR3 DNA reads as TGTGCCAGCAAATGGGGGACGAACCCAGATACGCAGTATTTT. Protein: CASKWGTNPDTQYF.

CDR3 residues: CASSFRQTGANVLTF. CDR3 bases: TGTGCCAGCAGTTTCCGACAGACTGGGGCCAACGTCCTGACTTTC. This chain links TRBV28 with TRBJ2-6; tentative D call: TRBD1 (5 bases). V lost 3 bases and J 2 bases, leaving 8 bases between the germline ends. The CDR3 is made up of 15 amino acids. CDR1 MDHEN and CDR2 SYDVKM come from the germline V gene.

The chain employs TRBV28 and TRBJ1-2; 11 bases map to TRBD1. This CDR3 is built from 16 residues. Unmatched junction bases numbered 7, after V lost 5 bases and J lost 2 bases. Germline lookup yields CDR1 MDHEN and CDR2 SYDVKM. The CDR3 region has the DNA TGTGCCAGCAGTGTACTAGGACAGGGGGCGAACTATGGCTACACCTTC. As protein: CASSVLGQGANYGYTF.

The rearrangement links TRBV18 to TRBJ1-2; 9 bases match TRBD1. Trimming cost V 3 bases and J 6 bases; bases outside gene matches: 8. The germline CDR1 and CDR2 sequences are KGHSH and LQKENI. The CDR3 is made up of 15 amino acids. CDR3 protein: CASSPVTGGSHGYTF. The CDR3 bases are TGTGCCAGCTCACCTGTGACAGGGGGATCTCATGGCTACACCTTC.

The chain uses TRBV25-1 and TRBJ2-1, with 12 positions matching TRBD1. The CDR3 runs 15 residues. Germline V lookup: CDR1 MGHDK, CDR2 SYGVNS. V was clipped by 6 bases and J by 12 bases; unmatched bases: 12. The CDR3 protein is CASSGRDRGQPRQFF. CDR3 coding DNA: TGTGCCAGCAGCGGCCGGGACAGGGGGCAACCGCGGCAGTTCTTC.

This clone was seen many times. The V gene is TRBV2, the J gene TRBJ1-4, with no clear D. The CDR3 sequence is 15 residues long. V lost 6 bases and J lost 1, with 12 bases in between. Germline CDR1 reads SNHLY; CDR2 reads FYNNEI. CDR3 loop: CASRPLGGTNEKLFF. CDR3 DNA: TGTGCCAGCAGGCCTTTAGGAGGAACTAATGAAAAACTGTTTTTT.

The rearrangement uses TRBV6-6 and TRBJ2-7, with a tentative D call TRBD2 (6 bases). Trimming shortened V by 4 bases and J by 6 bases, and 16 bases separated the two germline ends. The V gene's germline CDR1 is MNHNY and CDR2 SVGAGI (reference sequence). This CDR3 is 14 amino acids long. The CDR3 loop reads CASSSGRPGGEQYF. DNA of the CDR3: TGTGCCAGCAGTTCCGGGAGACCCGGGGGCGAGCAGTACTTC.

The chain links TRBV6-6 to TRBJ1-5, with D tentatively TRBD1 (5 bases). Trimming pared 3 bases from V and 9 bases from J, leaving 18 bases between. This CDR3 has 15 residues. CDR1 is MNHNY and CDR2 is SVGAGI in the germline V gene (reference sequence). The CDR3 nucleotides are TGTGCCAGCAGTTATTCGATGCAGGGCGACGGGCCCCAGCATTTT. This translates into CASSYSMQGDGPQHF.

This chain links TRBV18 with TRBJ2-7, with 14 bases aligning to TRBD2. Germline CDR1 KGHSH, CDR2 LQKENI. Trimming cost V 3 bases and J 3 bases; bases outside gene matches: 7. This CDR3 is built from 17 residues. The CDR3 here is CASSPTSGRGKDYEQYF. In nucleotides, the CDR3 is TGTGCCAGCTCACCGACTAGCGGGAGGGGGAAAGACTACGAGCAGTACTTC.

The chain carries TRBV9 and TRBJ2-2, with TRBD2 matching 7 bases. CDR1 is SGDLS and CDR2 is YYNGEE in the germline V gene. The length of the CDR3 is 17 residues. With 0 bases clipped from V and 5 bases from J, the junction kept 10 bases outside the gene matches. The CDR3 region has the DNA TGTGCCAGCAGCGTAGTTAGGGAGGGCCTATGGACCGGGGAGCTGTTTTTT. Amino acid sequence: CASSVVREGLWTGELFF.

This clone was seen more than once but under ten times. This chain uses TRBV6-1 with TRBJ1-5; TRBD1 matches at 9 bases. The J segment lost 3 bases and the V segment lost 4 bases, leaving 4 bases of the junction unmatched. Per the germline V gene, CDR1 is MNHNS and CDR2 is SASEGT. This CDR3 contains 15 residues. The CDR3 region has the DNA TGTGCCAGCAGTGCACAGGGGGCTCTCAATCAGCCCCAGCATTTT. Amino acids: CASSAQGALNQPQHF.

This chain connects TRBV19 to TRBJ2-3, with D possibly TRBD2 on 6 matching bases. V shed 5 bases and J shed 2 bases, with 17 bases lying between them. The CDR3 spans 16 residues. The germline V gene has CDR1 LNHDA and CDR2 SQIVND (reference sequence). CDR3 sequence: CASSGGTLAFTDTQYF. Here the CDR3 DNA reads TGTGCCAGTAGTGGCGGGACTTTAGCGTTCACAGATACGCAGTATTTT.

This clone was observed a few times. The CDR3 loop reads CSVGDRGAGGANVLTF. The CDR3 nucleotides are TGCAGCGTTGGGGACAGGGGAGCTGGAGGGGCCAACGTCCTGACTTTC. The chain links TRBV29-1 to TRBJ2-6; TRBD1 matches 10 bases. V was pared by 4 bases and J by 4 bases, with 7 bases of the junction left unmatched. The germline V gene has CDR1 SQVTM and CDR2 ANQGSEA. This CDR3 region has 16 residues.

This chain joins TRBV5-1 and TRBJ1-4; TRBD1 matches 7 bases. V trimming: 4 bases; J trimming: 5 bases; junction bases outside the gene matches: 11. Germline V gives CDR1 SGHRS, CDR2 YFSETQ. The CDR3 runs to 16 residues. This CDR3 reads CASSKWGDSVNEKLFF. CDR3 sequence (DNA): TGCGCCAGCAGCAAATGGGGGGACAGCGTAAATGAAAAACTGTTTTTT.

The chain recombines TRBV14 with TRBJ2-7; the D is unclear. V was trimmed by 6 bases and J by 3 bases, leaving 9 bases between them. CDR3 length: 12 amino acids. Germline lookup yields CDR1 SGHDN and CDR2 FVKESK. As DNA, the CDR3 is TGTGCCAGCAGTCCCTCCTTCTACGAGCAGTACTTC. It encodes CASSPSFYEQYF. The full variable domain, its missing parts supplied by reference TRBV14 and TRBJ2-7, is EAGVTQFPSHSVIEKGQTVTLRCDPISGHDNLYWYRRVMGKEIKFLLHFVKESKQDESGMPNNRFLAERTGGTYSTLKVQPAELEDSGVYFCASSPSFYEQYFGPGTRLTVT.

This clone was observed a handful of times. This sequence joins TRBV6-1 and TRBJ1-5, with 7 bases lining up with TRBD1. Germline CDR1 is MNHNS and CDR2 is SASEGT. V gave up 6 bases and J gave up 7 bases; unmatched junction bases: 12. The CDR3 spans 15 residues. The DNA of the CDR3 is TGTGCCAGCAGCGGACAGGACGCCCTGATACAGCCCCAGCATTTT. It specifies CASSGQDALIQPQHF.